This T cell receptor (beta chain) was found in a study of beta chain features in type 1 diabetes. The wider study: Patients were similar to healthy donors in age and gender (as well as in cell yields). Analysis included under 120,000,000 sorted cells drawn from all samples. Regarding the study as a whole: Shorter TCRB CDR3s, moderately but significantly so, marked every one of the four CD4+ subsets in Type 1 diabetes patients.

Regarding this clone: What it recognizes is unknown.

Sequenced material consisted of expressed TCRB transcripts (all of the isolated RNA was reverse transcribed). Profiling relied on immunoSEQ multiplex PCR, and the TCRdb table lists in-frame clones only, not all of them. The table has about 710,000 clones, about 14% seen once. The ends were cut back, 7 bases at V and 6 bases at J, with 16 bases in the middle. The germline V gene has CDR1 SQVTM and CDR2 ANQGSEA. The CDR3 covers 12 residues. Sequences were obtained from naive CD4+ T cells from blood. The TCR originated in a man in his late teens or twenties with type 1 diabetes. The genes are TRBV29-1 and TRBJ2-7; tentative D call: TRBD2 (5 bases). This CDR3 reads CSGMREYGEQYF. The CDR3 DNA reads TGCAGCGGTATGAGGGAATACGGCGAGCAGTACTTC.